This T cell receptor (beta chain) was sequenced in a study of blood T cell repertoires in COVID-19. Study information: Samples of COVID-19 (acute and convalescent) were obtained from the United States, Italy and Spain.

Libraries were prepared by immunoSEQ multiplex PCR; TCRdb keeps only in-frame clonotypes and omits some of them. Among a few hundred thousand clones listed, 82% were seen once. Germline loops: CDR1 SNHLY, CDR2 FYNNEI. J lost 11 bases, V lost 5 bases, and 20 bases had no gene match. This CDR3 comprises 16 residues. This sequence joins TRBV2 and TRBJ1-2, with 7 bases fitting TRBD1. The receptor's source is a woman in her sixties or seventies with COVID-19, enrolled during active disease. Sequencing was done on a sample of peripheral blood. The CDR3 spells CASSQGTARGSQSYTF. CDR3 DNA sequence: TGTGCCAGCAGTCAAGGGACAGCGCGTGGGAGCCAGAGTTACACCTTC.